Below, 19 T cell receptor beta chains from the same sample are listed, as sequenced in a study of CD8+ T cells in alopecia areata. Reverse transcription of extracted RNA yielded cDNA, which provided the sequencing template. Produced via immunoSEQ multiplex PCR; TCRdb's table is partial and in-frame only. The sample has some 160,000 clones; 55% to 75% are singletons. The treatment is: oral pan-JAK inhibitor, 5-10 mg twice daily. This specimen was CD4+ T cells sorted from blood, taken at week 4, from a patient treated with tofacitinib. These receptors all come from a human donor with alopecia areata.

This rearrangement joins TRBV13 to TRBJ2-7, with TRBD1 matching over 8 bases. The length of the CDR3 is 16 residues. V was pared by 2 bases and J by 3 bases, with 9 bases of the junction left unmatched. Looked up from germline, CDR1 is PRHDT and CDR2 is FYEKMQ (reference sequence). CDR3 protein: CASSLQGQAPFYEQYF. CDR3 sequence (DNA): TGTGCCAGCAGCTTACAGGGACAGGCCCCATTCTACGAGCAGTACTTC.

The sample holds a few counts of this clone. The chain has TRBV20-1 and TRBJ1-2; D not certain. The CDR3 sequence is 10 residues long. Germline assignment: CDR1 DFQATT and CDR2 SNEGSKA (reference sequence). The V end was cut by 6 bases, the J end by 7 bases, with 9 bases between. The CDR3 DNA is TGCAGTGCCCCGAAGGGTGGCTACACCTTC. Amino acid sequence: CSAPKGGYTF.

The chain uses TRBV18 and TRBJ2-1; a weak D match, TRBD2 (5 bases). Germline loops: CDR1 KGHSH, CDR2 LQKENI. V gave up 2 bases and J gave up 10 bases, with 9 bases separating them. The CDR3 is 12 residues long. The CDR3 here is CASSPREREQFF. The CDR3 DNA reads TGTGCCAGCTCACCAAGGGAGCGGGAGCAGTTCTTC.

The chain joins TRBV7-8 to TRBJ2-3; D perhaps matches TRBD1 (6 bases). This CDR3 spans 19 amino acids. Trimming took off 2 bases at V and 1 base at J, with 22 bases between the two ends. The germline gives CDR1 SGHVS, CDR2 FQNEAQ. CDR3 in DNA: TGTGCCAGCAGCTTATGGTCCCCCCCGCAGGGGCTCGGCACAGATACGCAGTATTTT. Translating it yields CASSLWSPPQGLGTDTQYF.

The J gene is TRBJ2-1, the V gene TRBV11-2, with 8 bases lining up with TRBD2. The J segment lost 4 bases and the V segment lost 6 bases, leaving 11 bases of the junction unmatched. Germline lookup yields CDR1 SGHAT and CDR2 FQNNGV. This CDR3 contains 16 residues. Here the CDR3 reads CASRLPVAGPYNEQFF. CDR3 coding DNA: TGTGCCAGCAGGTTACCGGTAGCGGGGCCTTACAATGAGCAGTTCTTC.

This clone was counted once. CDR3 sequence reads: CSVDDGRDTQYF. In DNA, the CDR3 is TGCAGCGTGGACGATGGGAGAGATACGCAGTATTTT. The chain combines TRBV29-1 with TRBJ2-3; D is perhaps TRBD2 (5 bases). In germline, CDR1 is SQVTM, CDR2 ANQGSEA. Trimming cost V 6 bases and J 5 bases, with 12 bases left between them. The CDR3 extends over 12 amino acids.

The sample holds one count of this clone. The chain joins TRBV5-1 to TRBJ1-1; D is perhaps TRBD1 (6 bases). V was pared by 0 bases and J by 1 base, with 10 bases between. The germline CDR1 and CDR2 sequences are SGHRS and YFSETQ. This CDR3 region has 15 residues. For the CDR3, the DNA is TGCGCCAGCAGCTTGGTTGGGGGCGCGAACACTGAAGCTTTCTTT. Translating gives CASSLVGGANTEAFF.

This clone was picked up one time. The chain couples TRBV30 to TRBJ2-5; perhaps D is TRBD1 or TRBD2 (6 bases each). The CDR3 covers 16 residues. The germline V gene encodes CDR1 GTSNPN and CDR2 SVGIG (reference sequence). V was pared by 0 bases and J by 7 bases, with 21 bases between. CDR3 residues: CAWSVRGQAVPRTQYF. In nucleotides, the CDR3 is TGTGCCTGGAGTGTACGGGGGCAGGCCGTCCCACGGACCCAGTACTTC.

This clone was counted a few times. The rearrangement links TRBV18 to TRBJ2-5; no definite D call. The V gene lost 1 base and the J gene lost 4 bases, with 7 bases spanning the gap. The CDR3 contains 13 residues. Germline CDR1 and CDR2: KGHSH and LQKENI. CDR3 sequence reads: CASSPLSGETQYF. The CDR3 coding sequence is TGTGCCAGCTCACCACTGTCAGGAGAGACCCAGTACTTC. The full variable domain, rest sourced from reference TRBV18 and TRBJ2-5, is NAGVMQNPRHLVRRRGQEARLRCSPMKGHSHVYWYRQLPEEGLKFMVYLQKENIIDESGMPKERFSAEFPKEGPSILRIQQVVRGDSAAYFCASSPLSGETQYFGPGTRLLVL.

Remarks on this clone: Other DNA sequences of this sample code for an identical CDR3. This sequence joins TRBV30 and TRBJ1-5, with a tentative D call TRBD1 (6 bases). This CDR3 region has 13 residues. The germline V gene encodes CDR1 GTSNPN and CDR2 SVGIG (reference sequence). V lost 3 bases, J lost 4 bases, and 10 bases lay in between. Written as DNA, the CDR3 is TGTGCCTGGAGCCCAACAGGGAATCAGCCCCAGCATTTT. Its protein is CAWSPTGNQPQHF. The variable domain in full, with the rest retrieved from reference TRBV30 and TRBJ1-5, is SQTIHQWPATLVQPVGSPLSLECTVEGTSNPNLYWYRQAAGRGLQLLFYSVGIGQISSEVPQNLSASRPQDRQFILSSKKLLLSDSGFYLCAWSPTGNQPQHFGDGTRLSIL.

This clone was picked up a small number of times. This sequence joins TRBV29-1 and TRBJ2-5, with a weak D call TRBD1 (5 bases). Looked up from germline, CDR1 is SQVTM and CDR2 is ANQGSEA. V lost 2 bases, J lost 5 bases, and 6 bases lay in between. The CDR3 loop spans 11 amino acids. DNA for the CDR3: TGCAGCGTTGAAAACAGGGAGACCCAGTACTTC. This gives the protein CSVENRETQYF.

V and J are TRBV29-1 and TRBJ2-7; D is unclear. From germline, CDR1 is SQVTM and CDR2 ANQGSEA. This CDR3 comprises 14 residues. V was clipped by 0 bases and J by 1 base, with 10 bases between them. Written as DNA, the CDR3 is TGCAGCGTTGAAGAGCCGGTAGGGTCCTACGAGCAGTACTTC. Translation gives CSVEEPVGSYEQYF.

The DNA of the CDR3 is TGCAGTGCCTTTTCGGGACAGGGAGGGACTGAAGCTTTCTTT. Translated: CSAFSGQGGTEAFF. This chain joins TRBV29-1 and TRBJ1-1; 9 positions agree with TRBD1. This CDR3 comprises 14 residues. Germline V gene data show CDR1 as SQVTM and CDR2 as ANQGSEA.

This sequence joins TRBV6-5 and TRBJ1-2; no reliable D call. The CDR3 is made up of 13 amino acids. Between the trimmed V and J ends, which lost 2 bases and 2 bases, there was a span of 6 bases. Germline V CDR1 and CDR2: MNHEY, SVGAGI. DNA for the CDR3: TGTGCCAGCAGTTACGTCCCGAACTATGGCTACACCTTC. Translation gives CASSYVPNYGYTF.

The V gene is TRBV29-1, the J gene TRBJ2-3, with D perhaps matching TRBD2 (5 bases). From germline, CDR1 is SQVTM and CDR2 ANQGSEA. With 3 bases removed from V and 1 base from J, the gap between germline ends came to 8 bases. The CDR3 covers 13 residues. As DNA, the CDR3 is TGCAGCGTTGACGACGGGGGCACAGATACGCAGTATTTT. The encoded protein is CSVDDGGTDTQYF.

The V call is TRBV29-1, the J call TRBJ1-6; 8 nucleotides line up with TRBD1. Germline assignment: CDR1 SQVTM and CDR2 ANQGSEA. The CDR3 loop spans 13 amino acids. With 6 bases clipped from V and 7 bases from J, the junction kept 5 bases outside the gene matches. The CDR3 coding sequence is TGCAGCGTCCGACAGGGGTGGAATTCACCCCTCCACTTT. Its translation is CSVRQGWNSPLHF.

This rearrangement joins TRBV9 to TRBJ2-3; a possible D gene is TRBD2 (5 bases). This CDR3 has 15 amino acids. Trimming removed 4 bases from V and 0 bases from J, with 12 bases in between. Germline V gene sequence: CDR1 SGDLS, CDR2 YYNGEE. CDR3 region: CASSPGGPSTDTQYF. The CDR3 DNA is TGTGCCAGCAGCCCCGGAGGCCCAAGCACAGATACGCAGTATTTT.

The gene calls are TRBV4-1 and TRBJ2-3; D possibly corresponds to TRBD2 (6 bases). The CDR3 runs to 14 residues. V was clipped by 2 bases and J by 2 bases, with 8 bases between them. CDR1 is MGHRA and CDR2 is YSYEKL in the germline V gene. DNA of the CDR3: TGCGCCAGCAGCCAATGGGACTTCACAGATACGCAGTATTTT. Encoded protein: CASSQWDFTDTQYF.

The chain employs TRBV7-9 and TRBJ1-6; possibly TRBD1 for D (5 bases). The germline V and J ends were trimmed by 5 bases and 7 bases, with 15 bases remaining between them. Germline V gene sequence: CDR1 SEHNR, CDR2 FQNEAQ (reference sequence). The CDR3 has 15 residues. The CDR3 loop reads CASSPQEGPNSPLHF. The CDR3 DNA follows: TGTGCCAGCAGCCCTCAGGAGGGGCCAAATTCACCCCTCCACTTT.